This T cell receptor beta chain was identified during a study of blood T cells in healthy people across ages. The CDR3 contains 13 residues. Germline lookup yields CDR1 MGHDK and CDR2 SYGVNS. Each sample provided at least 5 micrograms of extracted total RNA. A sample-barcoded 5' primer and a J-beta primer mix were used in a second PCR of roughly 6 to 11 cycles. MiXCR was run by TCRdb on the 5' RACE reads, yielding one entry per CDR3 protein. The sample holds over 1,500,000 distinct CDR3 sequences, about 49% seen once. A few counts support this clonotype. The J gene is TRBJ2-4, the V gene TRBV25-1; D is uncertain. The end of the DNA fits TRBJ2-7 better, so the J call may be wrong. The sequencing sample was made of blood. The clonotype comes from a woman aged 40 to 49 in good health. The CDR3 coding sequence is TGTGCCAGCAGTGAATATTCACGTCTCGAGCAGTACTTC. Protein product: CASSEYSRLEQYF.